This T cell receptor beta chain was captured by sequencing in a study of metastatic and nonmetastatic thyroid tumors. Study overall: Repertoires of blood and of tissue (tumor or nodule) from malignant and benign thyroid patients were compared.

Thyroid surgery was preceded by no treatment in any patient. TCRdb reanalyzed the PCR reads via MiXCR. Of around 41,000 clones in the sample, under 4% were seen once. This clone was counted only a few times. The CDR3 contains 14 residues. Trimming took off 5 bases at V and 6 bases at J, with 17 bases between the two ends. Germline V gene sequence: CDR1 DFQATT, CDR2 SNEGSKA (reference sequence). The genes are TRBV20-1 and TRBJ1-3; D not certain. Sequencing used blood. This TCR was sampled from a female donor with papillary thyroid cancer or a benign thyroid nodule (not recorded which). Some clones in this sample may be carry-over from other donors' samples. Here the CDR3 DNA reads TGCAGTGCTTTCAAAAGGAGTCGGGAAAACACCATATATTTT. Residues: CSAFKRSRENTIYF.